This T cell receptor (beta chain) was retrieved from a study of T cell responses to AZD1222 COVID-19 vaccine. The study, taken as a whole, reports: There were mostly white British donors and more females than males, and clonal diversity was possibly underestimated.

As to this clone: Its antigen is still unknown.

The CDR3 covers 14 residues. Trimming stripped 1 base from V and 3 bases from J, with 10 bases between. Per the germline V gene, CDR1 is LGHNA and CDR2 is YSLEER. Using immunoSEQ multiplex PCR, the repertoire was profiled, and TCRdb retains in-frame clones only, with some absent. Altogether 85,000 to 130,000 clones are present, 90% being singletons, with the ten largest covering 8%. The source material was peripheral blood, sampled 28 days after the second AZD1222 dose. The V call is TRBV4-3, the J call TRBJ2-7, with a possible D match to TRBD2 (5 bases). The origin of this receptor is an adult who received the AZD1222 COVID-19 vaccine. For the CDR3, the DNA is TGCGCCAGCAGCCAAGGTTTTCGGGGCTACGAGCAGTACTTC. Translation: CASSQGFRGYEQYF.